The present T cell receptor beta chain was sequenced within a study of blood T cells in healthy people across ages. Total RNA was isolated from each sample in quantities of at least 5 micrograms. A sample-barcoded 5' primer and a J-beta primer mix were used in a second PCR of roughly 6 to 11 cycles. The template-switch adaptor, which had 12 random nucleotides, put a tag on each cDNA molecule. TCRdb fed the 5' RACE reads into MiXCR, producing one record per CDR3 protein. The sample contains over 1,500,000 distinct CDR3 sequences, 40% to 55% of which appear only once. This clonotype was detected a few times. The antigen is not known. The CDR3 is made up of 14 amino acids. Germline values: CDR1 SGDLS, CDR2 YYNGEE. The V and J ends lost 4 bases and 0 bases respectively, with 11 bases between them. Study results and caveats: From one million sequenced T cells, diversity estimates were lower bounds. Roughly linear declines in TCR beta diversity per million T cells occurred with age.

V usage is TRBV9 and J usage is TRBJ2-7, with a possible D match to TRBD1 (5 bases). This receptor was taken from a woman in her forties in good health. The sample comprised blood. CDR3 residues: CASSRVQVSYEQYF. Here the CDR3 DNA reads TGTGCCAGCAGCCGAGTACAGGTCTCCTACGAGCAGTACTTC.